Presented here are 21 T cell receptor beta chains from one specimen sequenced in a study of cytomegalovirus exposure and HLA in healthy donors. The study ran its PCR with 60 Vbeta and 13 Jbeta primers. Clones were read by immunoSEQ multiplex PCR, and TCRdb kept only the in-frame ones, dropping some. The repertoire holds fewer than 250,000 clones, with over 80% as singletons. Sequenced input: PBMCs. The receptors here all came from a boy aged 2 to 10 in good health and CMV-seronegative.

This clone has just a few counts. V gene TRBV10-1 combines with J gene TRBJ1-1; 7 nucleotides match TRBD1. The CDR3 consists of 13 residues. Germline CDR1 is WNHNN and CDR2 is SYGVQD (reference sequence). V shed 4 bases and J 8 bases; nucleotides not matched to a gene: 7. The CDR3 loop reads CASSGTLTGEAFF. CDR3 coding DNA: TGCGCCAGCAGTGGAACCCTGACAGGGGAAGCTTTCTTT.

Here the CDR3 reads CASSQTSAPEQYF. DNA of the CDR3: TGTGCCAGCAGCCAAACAAGCGCGCCCGAGCAGTACTTC. V gene TRBV4-2 combines with J gene TRBJ2-7, with no clear D. CDR3 length equals 13 residues. Germline assignment: CDR1 LGHNA and CDR2 YNFKEQ. V was clipped by 2 bases and J by 6 bases, with 11 bases between them.

The J gene is TRBJ2-1, the V gene TRBV27; D is ambiguous. The CDR3 is 14 amino acids. Germline CDR1 is MNHEY and CDR2 is SMNVEV (reference sequence). Trimming pared 11 bases from V and 0 bases from J, leaving 14 bases between. CDR3: CAGGDASSYNEQFF. The CDR3 DNA is TGTGCCGGCGGTGACGCGAGCTCCTACAATGAGCAGTTCTTC.

The CDR3 sequence is CASSWGQGGGEQYF. The CDR3 coding sequence is TGCGCCAGCAGCTGGGGACAGGGTGGGGGGGAGCAGTACTTC. The V gene is TRBV5-1, the J gene TRBJ2-7; TRBD1 aligns across 9 bases. This CDR3 is built from 14 residues. V gave up 3 bases and J gave up 7 bases; unmatched junction bases: 8. The germline V gene encodes CDR1 SGHRS and CDR2 YFSETQ. Full variable domain (outside the CDR3, taken from reference TRBV5-1 and TRBJ2-7): KAGVTQTPRYLIKTRGQQVTLSCSPISGHRSVSWYQQTPGQGLQFLFEYFSETQRNKGNFPGRFSGRQFSNSRSEMNVSTLELGDSALYLCASSWGQGGGEQYFGPGTRLTVT.

A note on this clone: The same CDR3 arises from other DNA sequences in this sample as well. This chain joins TRBV15 and TRBJ1-1, with D tentatively TRBD1 (5 bases). The V gene's germline CDR1 is LNHNV and CDR2 YYDKDF (reference sequence). The CDR3 has 14 amino acids. Trimming pared 0 bases from V and 2 bases from J, leaving 7 bases between. CDR3 nucleotides: TGTGCCACCAGCAGAGAGGGGGGTAACACTGAAGCTTTCTTT. It specifies CATSREGGNTEAFF.

The chain joins TRBV7-6 to TRBJ2-1; TRBD2 matches at 13 bases. Germline V gene data show CDR1 as SGHVS and CDR2 as FNYEAQ. The CDR3 runs to 17 residues. J gave up 9 bases and V 5 bases, and 13 bases lay outside the gene matches. The CDR3 sequence: CASSELAGGPGSGEQFF. For the CDR3, the DNA is TGTGCCAGCAGCGAACTAGCGGGAGGGCCGGGGTCTGGTGAGCAGTTCTTC. Drawing the rest from reference TRBV7-6 and TRBJ2-1, the complete variable domain is GAGVSQSPRYKVTKRGQDVALRCDPISGHVSLYWYRQALGQGPEFLTYFNYEAQQDKSGLPNDRFSAERPEGSISTLTIQRTEQRDSAMYRCASSELAGGPGSGEQFFGPGTRLTVL.

The chain carries TRBV5-6 and TRBJ2-3; D possibly corresponds to TRBD2 (5 bases). V was trimmed by 2 bases and J by 3 bases, leaving 7 bases between them. This CDR3 has 13 residues. Germline V gene data show CDR1 as SGHDT and CDR2 as YYEEEE. CDR3 in amino acids: CASSLQRTDTQYF. The CDR3 region has the DNA TGTGCCAGCAGCTTACAGCGGACAGATACGCAGTATTTT.

The chain has TRBV4-1 and TRBJ2-7, with 13 bases identical to TRBD2. In germline, CDR1 is MGHRA, CDR2 YSYEKL. There are 15 residues in the CDR3. Trimming took 3 bases from V and 4 from J; bases not matched to a gene: 3. In DNA, the CDR3 is TGCGCCAGCAGCCACCCGGGACTAGCGGGATACGAGCAGTACTTC. This codes for CASSHPGLAGYEQYF.

Remarks on this clone: In the same sample, other DNA sequences code for this CDR3. This chain uses TRBV7-9 with TRBJ2-5; 9 bases agree with TRBD1. V shed 5 bases and J 4 bases; nucleotides not matched to a gene: 5. Germline values: CDR1 SEHNR, CDR2 FQNEAQ (reference sequence). The CDR3 has 14 residues. The CDR3, as DNA: TGTGCCAGCAGCCGTACAGGGGGCGGAGAGACCCAGTACTTC. It translates to CASSRTGGGETQYF.

This CDR3 reads CASSLDSGEQFF. Written as DNA, the CDR3 is TGTGCCAGCAGCTTAGACAGCGGTGAGCAGTTCTTC. The chain carries TRBV7-9 and TRBJ2-1; D might be TRBD2 (5 bases). Germline lookup yields CDR1 SEHNR and CDR2 FQNEAQ (reference sequence). V shed 1 base and J shed 9 bases, with 7 bases lying between them. The CDR3 has 12 residues. Drawing the rest from reference TRBV7-9 and TRBJ2-1, the complete variable domain is DTGVSQNPRHKITKRGQNVTFRCDPISEHNRLYWYRQTLGQGPEFLTYFQNEAQLEKSRLLSDRFSAERPKGSFSTLEIQRTEQGDSAMYLCASSLDSGEQFFGPGTRLTVL.

The chain employs TRBV9 and TRBJ2-1, with 13 bases fitting TRBD2. J gave up 9 bases and V 0 bases, and 6 bases lay outside the gene matches. CDR3 length: 16 amino acids. Germline CDR1 reads SGDLS; CDR2 reads YYNGEE. The CDR3 spells CASSVETSGRASEQFF. The CDR3 DNA sequence: TGTGCCAGCAGCGTAGAAACTAGCGGGAGGGCCAGTGAGCAGTTCTTC.

The rearrangement uses TRBV11-3 and TRBJ2-3, with 9 nucleotides matching TRBD2. The CDR3 runs to 15 residues. Germline V gives CDR1 SGHNT, CDR2 YENEEA. V trimming: 5 bases; J trimming: 0 bases; junction bases outside the gene matches: 3. In DNA, the CDR3 is TGTGCCAGCAGCCCCAGCGGGGGGAGCACAGATACGCAGTATTTT. It yields the protein CASSPSGGSTDTQYF.

The rearrangement joins TRBV10-1 to TRBJ1-1; D unresolved. The CDR3 consists of 15 residues. Germline V CDR1 and CDR2: WNHNN, SYGVQD (reference sequence). Deletions cut 6 bases from V and 1 base from J, with 15 bases between. CDR3 nucleotides: TGCGCCAGCAGCCACGACCCACGGGGGAACACTGAAGCTTTCTTT. Translated, it gives CASSHDPRGNTEAFF.

In DNA, the CDR3 is TGTGCCATCAGTGACCCAGGTCTAGCGGGAGTGGGTAATGAGCAGTTCTTC. It is translated as CAISDPGLAGVGNEQFF. The chain recombines TRBV10-3 with TRBJ2-1, with 10 bases fitting TRBD2. Germline-derived CDR1 and CDR2 are ENHRY and SYGVKD. The CDR3 runs 17 residues. V shed 3 bases, J shed 7 bases, and the junction held 12 bases outside the gene matches.

The rearrangement uses TRBV6-1 and TRBJ2-3; 14 nucleotides agree with TRBD2. Germline CDR1 reads MNHNS; CDR2 reads SASEGT. The length of the CDR3 is 14 residues. J was trimmed by 3 bases and V by 8 bases; bases with no gene match: 1. CDR3 DNA: TGTGCCAGCCGGACTAGCGGGAGGACAGATACGCAGTATTTT. This codes for CASRTSGRTDTQYF.

J is TRBJ1-2 and V is TRBV5-6; TRBD1 matches at 9 bases. There are 13 residues in the CDR3. Per germline, CDR1 SGHDT and CDR2 YYEEEE. The ends lost 2 bases at V and 8 bases at J; junction bases unmatched: 4. DNA of the CDR3: TGTGCCAGCAGCTTCGGGACAGGGTTCGGCTACACCTTC. This gives the protein CASSFGTGFGYTF.

The chain recombines TRBV27 with TRBJ1-6, with D uncertain. Germline V gene lookup returns CDR1 MNHEY and CDR2 SMNVEV (reference sequence). This CDR3 is built from 16 residues. Between the trimmed V and J ends, which lost 4 bases and 5 bases, there was a span of 15 bases. For the CDR3, the DNA is TGTGCCAGCAGTTGGTCAGGTCCTTTCGATAATTCACCCCTCCACTTT. It translates to CASSWSGPFDNSPLHF.

This clone appeared a single time. The J gene is TRBJ2-3, the V gene TRBV4-1; possible D gene TRBD2, 5 bases. The germline gives CDR1 MGHRA, CDR2 YSYEKL. With 0 bases removed from V and 2 bases from J, the gap between germline ends came to 12 bases. The CDR3 extends over 16 amino acids. The DNA of the CDR3 is TGCGCCAGCAGCCAAGATCCAGCGGCCTACACAGATACGCAGTATTTT. It translates to CASSQDPAAYTDTQYF.

The chain employs TRBV2 and TRBJ1-2; no reliable D call. The CDR3 covers 13 residues. CDR1 is SNHLY and CDR2 is FYNNEI in the germline V gene. V lost 4 bases and J lost 6, with 12 bases in between. CDR3 in amino acids: CASSAWRSNGYTF. In DNA form, the CDR3 reads TGTGCCAGCAGTGCTTGGCGGTCGAATGGCTACACCTTC.

The gene calls are TRBV7-8 and TRBJ2-2; TRBD2 matches at 11 bases. The CDR3 extends over 15 amino acids. Germline loops: CDR1 SGHVS, CDR2 FQNEAQ. The ends lost 3 bases at V and 6 bases at J; junction bases unmatched: 3. Here the CDR3 DNA reads TGTGCCAGCAGCTTTAGCGGGGGGGGCGCCGGGGAGCTGTTTTTT. Residues: CASSFSGGGAGELFF.

The rearrangement joins TRBV5-4 to TRBJ2-1; TRBD2 matches at 8 bases. The germline CDR1 and CDR2 sequences are SGHNT and YYREEE (reference sequence). CDR3 length: 17 residues. V lost 4 bases, J lost 0 bases, and 9 bases stayed unmatched. CDR3 residues: CASSAQRSGGSYNEQFF. The CDR3 DNA sequence: TGTGCCAGCAGCGCGCAGAGGAGCGGGGGCTCCTACAATGAGCAGTTCTTC.